Listed below are T cell receptor beta chains from one sample, sequenced in a study of cytomegalovirus exposure and HLA in healthy donors. The repertoire was sequenced with immunoSEQ multiplex PCR; TCRdb's copy has only in-frame clones and lacks some. The repertoire consists of more than 110,000 clones, with 60% to 85% occurring once and the leading ten covering roughly 4%. The sequenced sample consisted of PBMCs. Receptors originate from a young man in good health and CMV-seronegative. Each CDR3 is given with its conserved first and last residue. A D gene is named only where the DNA matches it firmly. Clone size is not always given. Where it is, it says once, few, many or a class for expanded clones.

j_call: TRBJ2-2; v_call: TRBV30; clone_size: -; d_call: TRBD1; cdr3_nt: TGTGCCTGGAGCCACAAGGGACAGGGTCCGAGTACCGGGGAGCTGTTTTTT; cdr3_aa: CAWSHKGQGPSTGELFF
j_call: TRBJ2-7; v_call: TRBV11-2; clone_size: -; d_call: TRBD1; cdr3_nt: TGTGCCAGCAGTACAGACAGGGCCAAGGGGTTTTACGAGCAGTACTTC; cdr3_aa: CASSTDRAKGFYEQYF
j_call: TRBJ2-1; v_call: TRBV5-1; clone_size: -; d_call: TRBD2; cdr3_nt: TGCGCCAGCAGCTTGGCGAGTTTAGCGGGGAATAACAATGAGCAGTTCTTC; cdr3_aa: CASSLASLAGNNNEQFF
j_call: TRBJ2-7; v_call: TRBV28; clone_size: -; d_call: -; cdr3_nt: TGTGCCAGCAGCTTACAGGTTTCCCTCTACGAGCAGTACTTC; cdr3_aa: CASSLQVSLYEQYF
j_call: TRBJ2-7; v_call: TRBV30; clone_size: few; d_call: -; cdr3_nt: TGTGCCTGGAGTGTAGAGGGCTTCGAGCAGTACTTC; cdr3_aa: CAWSVEGFEQYF
j_call: TRBJ1-2; v_call: TRBV19; clone_size: -; d_call: -; cdr3_nt: TGTGCCGCCGGCGGGGCAGCTAACTATGGCTACACCTTC; cdr3_aa: CAAGGAANYGYTF
j_call: TRBJ1-5; v_call: TRBV15; clone_size: -; d_call: -; cdr3_nt: TGTGCCACCAGCACAGGCACCCGGGGGATTCAGCCCCAGCATTTT; cdr3_aa: CATSTGTRGIQPQHF
j_call: TRBJ2-7; v_call: TRBV9; clone_size: -; d_call: TRBD2; cdr3_nt: TGTGCCAGCAGTCTGGGCGGGAGCTCCTACGAGCAGTACTTC; cdr3_aa: CASSLGGSSYEQYF
j_call: TRBJ1-2; v_call: TRBV28; clone_size: once; d_call: TRBD1; cdr3_nt: TGTGCCAGCAGTTTAGTACAGGGGGCGGGTGGCTACACCTTC; cdr3_aa: CASSLVQGAGGYTF
j_call: TRBJ2-7; v_call: TRBV27; clone_size: -; d_call: TRBD2; cdr3_nt: TGTGCCAGCAGTCCGTCAGCGGGAGTAGTCTCCTACGAGCAGTACTTC; cdr3_aa: CASSPSAGVVSYEQYF
j_call: TRBJ1-2; v_call: TRBV6-6; clone_size: -; d_call: -; cdr3_nt: TGTGCCGCCAGCTCCAGGGAAGGCTATGGCTACACCTTC; cdr3_aa: CAASSREGYGYTF
j_call: TRBJ2-7; v_call: TRBV6-6; clone_size: -; d_call: TRBD2; cdr3_nt: TGTGCCAGCAGTTCGTCTAGCGGGAGGGCCTACGAGCAGTACTTC; cdr3_aa: CASSSSSGRAYEQYF
j_call: TRBJ2-1; v_call: TRBV2; clone_size: -; d_call: TRBD2; cdr3_nt: TGTGCCAGCACCCCCGGGGCGGGAGGGTTCTACAATGAGCAGTTCTTC; cdr3_aa: CASTPGAGGFYNEQFF
j_call: TRBJ1-1; v_call: TRBV6-5; clone_size: -; d_call: -; cdr3_nt: TGTGCCAGCAGTTACTCGACGACAGTGAACACTGAAGCTTTCTTT; cdr3_aa: CASSYSTTVNTEAFF
j_call: TRBJ2-2; v_call: TRBV27; clone_size: -; d_call: -; cdr3_nt: TGTGCCAGCTCGGTGGGGCTCATCACCGGGGAGCTGTTTTTT; cdr3_aa: CASSVGLITGELFF
j_call: TRBJ1-5; v_call: TRBV28; clone_size: -; d_call: TRBD1; cdr3_nt: TGTGCCAGCAGGGACTGGGACAGGGCCGTAAGGACCGTAGATCAGCCCCAGCATTTT; cdr3_aa: CASRDWDRAVRTVDQPQHF
j_call: TRBJ1-1; v_call: TRBV4-1; clone_size: -; d_call: -; cdr3_nt: TGCGCCAGCAGCCAAGAGAAGAGGGATAACACTGAAGCTTTCTTT; cdr3_aa: CASSQEKRDNTEAFF
j_call: TRBJ1-2; v_call: TRBV2; clone_size: -; d_call: -; cdr3_nt: TGTGCCAGCAGGCTGGGGGAGGACTATGGCTACACCTTC; cdr3_aa: CASRLGEDYGYTF
j_call: TRBJ2-5; v_call: TRBV18; clone_size: -; d_call: TRBD2; cdr3_nt: TGTGCCAGCTCACCGTCTAGCGGGGGGCAAGAGACCCAGTACTTC; cdr3_aa: CASSPSSGGQETQYF
j_call: TRBJ1-2; v_call: TRBV5-8; clone_size: -; d_call: -; cdr3_nt: TGTGCCAGCAGCCCTTATCTTTATGGCTACACCTTC; cdr3_aa: CASSPYLYGYTF
j_call: TRBJ1-5; v_call: TRBV2; clone_size: -; d_call: TRBD1; cdr3_nt: TGTGCCAGCAACGGACAGGGTCGCAATCAGCCCCAGCATTTT; cdr3_aa: CASNGQGRNQPQHF
j_call: TRBJ2-2; v_call: TRBV6-4; clone_size: few; d_call: -; cdr3_nt: TGTGCCAGCAGTGACAGGGGGACCGGGGAGCTGTTTTTT; cdr3_aa: CASSDRGTGELFF
j_call: TRBJ2-3; v_call: TRBV11-3; clone_size: once; d_call: -; cdr3_nt: TGTGCCAGCAGCCCTATTTCGGGGGATACGCAGTATTTT; cdr3_aa: CASSPISGDTQYF
j_call: TRBJ2-7; v_call: TRBV27; clone_size: -; d_call: -; cdr3_nt: TGTGCCAGCAGTTTAACGGGGGCAGCGGGAACCTACGAGCAGTACTTC; cdr3_aa: CASSLTGAAGTYEQYF
j_call: TRBJ1-2; v_call: TRBV11-2; clone_size: once; d_call: -; cdr3_nt: TGTGCCAGCAGCTTAGGCCCTGTAGTTGGCTATGGCTACACCTTC; cdr3_aa: CASSLGPVVGYGYTF
j_call: TRBJ2-3; v_call: TRBV2; clone_size: -; d_call: TRBD2; cdr3_nt: TGTGCCAGCAGTGAAGCGGGGACTAGCGGGCTTAGCACAGATACGCAGTATTTT; cdr3_aa: CASSEAGTSGLSTDTQYF
j_call: TRBJ2-3; v_call: TRBV30; clone_size: -; d_call: -; cdr3_nt: TGTGCCTGGAGTTTTGCGGGCCGCACAGATACGCAGTATTTT; cdr3_aa: CAWSFAGRTDTQYF
j_call: TRBJ2-7; v_call: TRBV15; clone_size: once; d_call: -; cdr3_nt: TGTGCCACCAGCAGAGATGTCAGGGACGAGCAGTACTTC; cdr3_aa: CATSRDVRDEQYF
j_call: TRBJ2-1; v_call: TRBV14; clone_size: -; d_call: -; cdr3_nt: TGTGCCAGCAGCCAATTTCACGGCAATGAGCAGTTCTTC; cdr3_aa: CASSQFHGNEQFF
j_call: TRBJ2-1; v_call: TRBV5-4; clone_size: once; d_call: -; cdr3_nt: TGTGCCAGCAGCACCCGACAGTACAATGAGCAGTTCTTC; cdr3_aa: CASSTRQYNEQFF
j_call: TRBJ1-1; v_call: TRBV11-3; clone_size: -; d_call: TRBD1; cdr3_nt: TGTGCCAGCAGCTTAGATGGTCAGGGGGAAATGTTCACTGAAGCTTTCTTT; cdr3_aa: CASSLDGQGEMFTEAFF
j_call: TRBJ2-1; v_call: TRBV5-1; clone_size: -; d_call: TRBD1; cdr3_nt: TGCGCCAGCGGGACAGGGGAGGGGGTTGAGCAGTTCTTC; cdr3_aa: CASGTGEGVEQFF
j_call: TRBJ1-2; v_call: TRBV5-1; clone_size: -; d_call: TRBD1; cdr3_nt: TGCGCCAGCAGCGACGCGGGACAGCTGAACTATGGCTACACCTTC; cdr3_aa: CASSDAGQLNYGYTF
j_call: TRBJ2-2; v_call: TRBV5-4; clone_size: -; d_call: TRBD1; cdr3_nt: TGTGCCAGCAGCGGGGACAGGGGAGGAACCGGGGAGCTGTTTTTT; cdr3_aa: CASSGDRGGTGELFF
j_call: TRBJ2-7; v_call: TRBV5-6; clone_size: once; d_call: TRBD2; cdr3_nt: TGTGCCAGCAGCTTGCGACTAGCGGGATTGAGCTCCTACGAGCAGTACTTC; cdr3_aa: CASSLRLAGLSSYEQYF
j_call: TRBJ2-7; v_call: TRBV10-1; clone_size: -; d_call: TRBD2; cdr3_nt: TGCGCCAGCAGGGGACTAGTCCCATCCTACGAGCAGTACTTC; cdr3_aa: CASRGLVPSYEQYF
j_call: TRBJ1-1; v_call: TRBV7-2; clone_size: -; d_call: -; cdr3_nt: TGTGCCAGCAGCTCACAGGGGAACACTGAAGCTTTCTTT; cdr3_aa: CASSSQGNTEAFF
j_call: TRBJ1-2; v_call: TRBV7-9; clone_size: -; d_call: TRBD1; cdr3_nt: TGTGCCAGCAGCCTAGCCCGGACAGGGGCAGACTATGGCTACACCTTC; cdr3_aa: CASSLARTGADYGYTF
j_call: TRBJ1-1; v_call: TRBV19; clone_size: few; d_call: -; cdr3_nt: TGTGCCAGTAGGCGGATCACTGAAGCTTTCTTT; cdr3_aa: CASRRITEAFF
j_call: TRBJ2-1; v_call: TRBV7-9; clone_size: once; d_call: TRBD2; cdr3_nt: TGTGCCAGCAAGATAAAACGACTAGCGGGAGCCAATGAGCAGTTCTTC; cdr3_aa: CASKIKRLAGANEQFF
j_call: TRBJ2-2; v_call: TRBV28; clone_size: -; d_call: TRBD1; cdr3_nt: TGTGCCAGCAGTTTCGGGACAGGGAGTTCCACCGGGGAGCTGTTTTTT; cdr3_aa: CASSFGTGSSTGELFF
j_call: TRBJ2-1; v_call: TRBV28; clone_size: once; d_call: TRBD1; cdr3_nt: TGTGCCAGCAGTTTCTTGACCATGCAACCGGACAGGGACTACAATGAGCAGTTCTTC; cdr3_aa: CASSFLTMQPDRDYNEQFF
j_call: TRBJ1-6; v_call: TRBV7-9; clone_size: -; d_call: -; cdr3_nt: TGTGCCAGCAGCTTTGGGCAGGGGTTTTATAATTCACCCCTCCACTTT; cdr3_aa: CASSFGQGFYNSPLHF
j_call: TRBJ2-7; v_call: TRBV6-5; clone_size: -; d_call: -; cdr3_nt: TGTGCCAGCAGTTACTCGCAGGGGCTAGGCGAGCAGTACTTC; cdr3_aa: CASSYSQGLGEQYF
j_call: TRBJ2-2; v_call: TRBV2; clone_size: -; d_call: -; cdr3_nt: TGTGCCAGCAGTGAGCAGGGGAGAAACACCGGGGAGCTGTTTTTT; cdr3_aa: CASSEQGRNTGELFF
j_call: TRBJ2-3; v_call: TRBV2; clone_size: -; d_call: -; cdr3_nt: TGTGCCAGGGCCCAGGGCGATACGCAGTATTTT; cdr3_aa: CARAQGDTQYF
j_call: TRBJ2-3; v_call: TRBV5-6; clone_size: -; d_call: -; cdr3_nt: TGTGCCAGCAGCGGAGCAGATACGCAGTATTTT; cdr3_aa: CASSGADTQYF